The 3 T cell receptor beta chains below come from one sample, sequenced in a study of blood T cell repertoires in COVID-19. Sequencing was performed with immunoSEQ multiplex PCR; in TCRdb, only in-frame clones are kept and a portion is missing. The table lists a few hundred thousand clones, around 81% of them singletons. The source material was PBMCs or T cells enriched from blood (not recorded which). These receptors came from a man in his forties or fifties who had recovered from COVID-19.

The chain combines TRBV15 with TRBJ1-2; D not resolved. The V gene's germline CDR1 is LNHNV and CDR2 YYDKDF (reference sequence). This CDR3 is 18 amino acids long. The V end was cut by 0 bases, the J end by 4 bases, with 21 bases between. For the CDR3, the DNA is TGTGCCACCAGCAGAGATGGCACGGAAATCGTGCGGGCCTATGGCTACACCTTC. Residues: CATSRDGTEIVRAYGYTF.

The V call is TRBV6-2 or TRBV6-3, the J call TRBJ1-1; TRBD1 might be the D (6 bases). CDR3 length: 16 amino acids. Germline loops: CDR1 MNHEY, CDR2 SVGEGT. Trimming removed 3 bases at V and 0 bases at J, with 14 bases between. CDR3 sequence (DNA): TGTGCCAGCAGTTATCCGGTAGGGGGTTTGAACACTGAAGCTTTCTTT. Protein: CASSYPVGGLNTEAFF.

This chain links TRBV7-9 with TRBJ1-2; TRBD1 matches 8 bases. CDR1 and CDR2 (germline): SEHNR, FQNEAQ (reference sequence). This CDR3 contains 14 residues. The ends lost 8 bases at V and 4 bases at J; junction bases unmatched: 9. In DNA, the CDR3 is TGTGCCAGCGGGCAGAGGACAGGGAGCTATGGCTACACCTTC. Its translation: CASGQRTGSYGYTF. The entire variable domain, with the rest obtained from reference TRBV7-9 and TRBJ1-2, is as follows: DTGVSQNPRHKITKRGQNVTFRCDPISEHNRLYWYRQTLGQGPEFLTYFQNEAQLEKSRLLSDRFSAERPKGSFSTLEIQRTEQGDSAMYLCASGQRTGSYGYTFGSGTRLTVV.